Shown below are 2 T cell receptor beta chains from a single sample sequenced in a study of blood T cell repertoires in COVID-19. Clones were read by immunoSEQ multiplex PCR, and TCRdb kept only the in-frame ones, dropping some. The repertoire includes 150,000 to 200,000 clones, around 80% of them detected once, and under 20% sits in the top ten. What was sequenced was PBMCs or T cells enriched from blood (not recorded which). These receptors were taken from a woman aged 70-85 years in a cohort exposed to, infected with or recovered from COVID-19 (not recorded which).

The chain is built from TRBV27 and TRBJ1-6; maybe TRBD1 (5 bases). Germline V gene lookup returns CDR1 MNHEY and CDR2 SMNVEV (reference sequence). This CDR3 is 22 amino acids long. The V end lost 1 base, the J end lost 5 bases, and 30 bases lay between the germline ends. The CDR3 is CASSLFSLASGGLKLDNSPLHF. CDR3 nucleotides: TGTGCCAGCAGTTTATTCTCCCTTGCCTCCGGGGGACTAAAATTGGATAATTCACCCCTCCACTTT.

Here the CDR3 DNA reads TGTGCCAGCGGACTTCAGCGGAGACACAATGAGCAGTTCTTC. Translated: CASGLQRRHNEQFF. The chain links TRBV7-8 to TRBJ2-1; a possible D gene is TRBD2 (5 bases). Germline-derived CDR1 and CDR2 are SGHVS and FQNEAQ. Trimming took off 8 bases at V and 5 bases at J, with 16 bases between the two ends. The CDR3 sequence is 14 residues long.